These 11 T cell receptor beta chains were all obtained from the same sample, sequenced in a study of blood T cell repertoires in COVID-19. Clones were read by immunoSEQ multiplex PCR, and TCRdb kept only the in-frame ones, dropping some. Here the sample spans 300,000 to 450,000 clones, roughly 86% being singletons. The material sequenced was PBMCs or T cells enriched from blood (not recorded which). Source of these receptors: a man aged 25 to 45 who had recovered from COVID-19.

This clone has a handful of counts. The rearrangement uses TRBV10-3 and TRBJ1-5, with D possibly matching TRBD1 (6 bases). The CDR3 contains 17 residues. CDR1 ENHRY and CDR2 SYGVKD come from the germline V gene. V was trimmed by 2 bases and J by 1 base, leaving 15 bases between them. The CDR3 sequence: CAISEGTGFVSNQPQHF. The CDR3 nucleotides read TGTGCCATCAGTGAGGGAACAGGGTTTGTCAGCAATCAGCCCCAGCATTTT.

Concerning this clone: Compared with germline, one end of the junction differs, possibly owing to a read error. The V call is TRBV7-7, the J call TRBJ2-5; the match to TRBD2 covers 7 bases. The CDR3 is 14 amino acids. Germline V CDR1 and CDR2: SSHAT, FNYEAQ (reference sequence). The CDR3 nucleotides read TGTGCTAGCAGCTTCGGGACTAACCAAGAGACCCAGTACTTC. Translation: CASSFGTNQETQYF.

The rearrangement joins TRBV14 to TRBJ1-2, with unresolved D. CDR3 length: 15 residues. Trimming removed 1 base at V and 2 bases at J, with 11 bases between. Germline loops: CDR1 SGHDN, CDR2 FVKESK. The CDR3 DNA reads TGTGCCAGCAGCCAAGGGGCAGGATCAAACTATGGCTACACCTTC. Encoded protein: CASSQGAGSNYGYTF.

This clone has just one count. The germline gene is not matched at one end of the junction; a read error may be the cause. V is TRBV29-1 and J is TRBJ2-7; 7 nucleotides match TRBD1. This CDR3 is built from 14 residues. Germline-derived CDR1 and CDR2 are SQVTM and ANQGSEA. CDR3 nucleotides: TGCAGCGTCGCCTCCGGGACAGACGGTTACGGGCAGTACTTC. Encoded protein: CSVASGTDGYGQYF.

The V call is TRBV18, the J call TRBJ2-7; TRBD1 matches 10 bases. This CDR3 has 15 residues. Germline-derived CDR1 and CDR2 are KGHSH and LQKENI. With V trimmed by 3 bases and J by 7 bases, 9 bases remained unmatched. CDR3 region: CASSPETGGLGEQYF. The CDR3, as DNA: TGTGCCAGCTCACCGGAGACAGGGGGCCTGGGGGAGCAGTACTTC.

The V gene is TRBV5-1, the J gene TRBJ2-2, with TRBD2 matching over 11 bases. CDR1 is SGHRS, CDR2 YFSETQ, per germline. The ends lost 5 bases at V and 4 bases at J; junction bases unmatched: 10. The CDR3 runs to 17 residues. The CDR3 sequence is CASRLTSGVPSTGELFF. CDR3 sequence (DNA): TGCGCCAGCAGGCTGACTAGCGGGGTCCCCAGCACCGGGGAGCTGTTTTTT.

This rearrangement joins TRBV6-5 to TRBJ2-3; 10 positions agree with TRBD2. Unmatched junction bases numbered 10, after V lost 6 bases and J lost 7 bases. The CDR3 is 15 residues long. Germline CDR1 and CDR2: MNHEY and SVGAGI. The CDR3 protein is CASRTKTSGDNTQYF. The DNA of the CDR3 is TGTGCCAGCAGAACCAAAACTAGCGGGGATAATACGCAGTATTTT.

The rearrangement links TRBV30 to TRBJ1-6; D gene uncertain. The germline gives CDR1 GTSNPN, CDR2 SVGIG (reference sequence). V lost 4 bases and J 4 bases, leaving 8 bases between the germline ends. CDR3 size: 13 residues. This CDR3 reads CAWTTQYNSPLHF. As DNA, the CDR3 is TGTGCCTGGACGACACAGTATAATTCACCCCTCCACTTT.

The CDR3 loop reads CASRKGLNTEAFF. Written as DNA, the CDR3 is TGTGCCAGCAGAAAGGGGCTGAACACTGAAGCTTTCTTT. The V gene is TRBV6-5, the J gene TRBJ1-1, with a weak D call TRBD1 (5 bases). Per germline, CDR1 MNHEY and CDR2 SVGAGI. This CDR3 is 13 amino acids long. Trimming stripped 6 bases from V and 0 bases from J, with 8 bases between.

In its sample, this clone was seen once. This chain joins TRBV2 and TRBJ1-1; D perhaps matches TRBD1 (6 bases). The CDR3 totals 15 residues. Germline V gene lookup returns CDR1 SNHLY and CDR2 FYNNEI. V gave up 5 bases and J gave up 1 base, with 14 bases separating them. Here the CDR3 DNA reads TGTGCCAGCAGTTTACCCGGGACACGGAACACTGAAGCTTTCTTT. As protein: CASSLPGTRNTEAFF.

CDR3 in amino acids: CASTRGRGTNTEAFF. CDR3 coding DNA: TGTGCCAGCACCAGGGGGCGAGGGACGAACACTGAAGCTTTCTTT. V is TRBV6-5 and J is TRBJ1-1, with TRBD1 matching over 8 bases. V shed 7 bases and J 1 base; nucleotides not matched to a gene: 8. Germline assignment: CDR1 MNHEY and CDR2 SVGAGI. The CDR3 length is 15 residues.